A selection of T cell receptor beta chains follows, all from one sample in a study of blood T cells in healthy people across ages. One entry per CDR3 protein, called by TCRdb with MiXCR from the 5' RACE reads. In the table there are roughly 800,000 distinct CDR3 sequences, around 36% of which are singletons. The sample taken for sequencing was blood. The source of these receptors is a young man in good health. The CDR3 runs from the conserved cysteine through the conserved F or W. D genes are given only for firm matches. Where a row states a size, it is once, few, many or the class of an expanded clone; other rows omit it.

TRBV30	NA	TRBJ1-5	few	CAWGRGRRNQPQHF	TGTGCCTGGGGGCGGGGACGGCGCAATCAGCCCCAGCATTTT
TRBV12-3/TRBV12-4	NA	TRBJ2-3	NA	CASSVVAPTDTQYF	TGTGCCAGCAGTGTAGTAGCGCCCACAGATACGCAGTATTTT
TRBV20-1	NA	TRBJ2-3	few	CSADARYKHNTDTQYF	TGCAGTGCAGACGCTAGGTATAAGCATAATACAGATACGCAGTATTTT
TRBV7-8	NA	TRBJ1-3	NA	CASSLTPRTDASGNTIYF	TGTGCCAGCAGCTTAACCCCAAGGACTGACGCCTCTGGAAACACCATATATTTT
TRBV12-3/TRBV12-4	TRBD1	TRBJ1-6	NA	CASRTDRNNSPLHF	TGTGCCAGCAGAACGGACAGGAATAATTCACCCCTCCACTTT
TRBV29-1	NA	TRBJ2-7	NA	CSVVGQEGWKQYF	TGCAGCGTTGTAGGGCAGGAGGGGTGGAAGCAGTACTTC
TRBV6-2/TRBV6-3	TRBD2	TRBJ2-5	few	CASSYPTSGEETQYF	TGTGCCAGCAGTTACCCGACTAGCGGCGAAGAGACCCAGTACTTC
TRBV5-5	NA	TRBJ1-4	NA	CASSLRWGIGEKLFF	TGTGCCAGCAGCTTGAGGTGGGGTATTGGTGAAAAACTGTTTTTT
TRBV11-2	NA	TRBJ2-1	once	CASSFGRASYNEQFF	TGTGCCAGCAGCTTTGGCAGAGCCTCCTACAATGAGCAGTTCTTC
TRBV27	NA	TRBJ2-1	NA	CASSLFVGGRGSYNEQFF	TGTGCCAGCAGTTTATTCGTCGGAGGGAGGGGGAGTTACAATGAGCAGTTCTTC
TRBV15	NA	TRBJ2-1	many	CATSRDKVREADEQFF	TGTGCCACCAGCAGAGATAAGGTTCGTGAGGCGGATGAGCAGTTCTTC
TRBV28	NA	TRBJ1-2	once	CASSPGVTGYTF	TGTGCCAGCAGTCCCGGGGTTACTGGCTACACCTTC
TRBV28	NA	TRBJ2-1	NA	CASRISSYNEQFF	TGTGCCAGCAGGATAAGCTCCTACAATGAGCAGTTCTTC
TRBV30	NA	TRBJ2-6	NA	CAWSSGSGANVLTF	TGTGCCTGGAGTTCCGGCTCTGGGGCCAACGTCCTGACTTTC
TRBV12-3/TRBV12-4	TRBD1	TRBJ1-2	many	CASSLARGLGYGYTF	TGTGCCAGCAGTTTAGCCAGGGGGCTTGGCTATGGCTACACCTTC
TRBV7-2	NA	TRBJ2-3	NA	CASSLNSVTLVDTQYF	TGTGCCAGCAGCTTAAATTCCGTTACTCTGGTTGATACGCAGTATTTT
TRBV7-9	NA	TRBJ2-5	NA	CVSSLGSGQTQYF	TGTGTCAGCAGCTTAGGGTCTGGGCAGACCCAGTACTTC
TRBV6-1	NA	TRBJ2-2	NA	CASSFGGELFF	TGTGCCAGCAGTTTCGGTGGGGAGCTGTTTTTT